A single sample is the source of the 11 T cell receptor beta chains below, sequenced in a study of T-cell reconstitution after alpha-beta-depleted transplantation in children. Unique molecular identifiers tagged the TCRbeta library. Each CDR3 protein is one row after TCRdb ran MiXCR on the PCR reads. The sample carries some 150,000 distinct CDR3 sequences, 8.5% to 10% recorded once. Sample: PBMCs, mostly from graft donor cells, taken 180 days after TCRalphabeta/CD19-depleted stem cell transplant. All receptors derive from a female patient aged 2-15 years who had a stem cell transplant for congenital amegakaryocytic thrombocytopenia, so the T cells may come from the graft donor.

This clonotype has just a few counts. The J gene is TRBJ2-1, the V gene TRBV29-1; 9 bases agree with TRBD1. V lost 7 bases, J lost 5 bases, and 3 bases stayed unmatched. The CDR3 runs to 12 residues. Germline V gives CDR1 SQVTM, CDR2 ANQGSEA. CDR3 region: CSADRGDNEQFF. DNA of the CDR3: TGCAGCGCGGACAGGGGCGACAATGAGCAGTTCTTC.

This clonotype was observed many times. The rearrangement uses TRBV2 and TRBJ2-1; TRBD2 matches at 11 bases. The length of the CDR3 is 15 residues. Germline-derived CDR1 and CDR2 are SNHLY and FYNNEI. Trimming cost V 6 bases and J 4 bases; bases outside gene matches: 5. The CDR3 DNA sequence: TGTGCCAGCAGGCCCGGGACTAGCGGATACAATGAGCAGTTCTTC. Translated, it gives CASRPGTSGYNEQFF.

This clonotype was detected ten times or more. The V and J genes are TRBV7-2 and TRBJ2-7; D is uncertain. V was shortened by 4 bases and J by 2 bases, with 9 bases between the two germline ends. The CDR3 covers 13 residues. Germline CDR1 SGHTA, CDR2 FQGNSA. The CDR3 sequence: CASSSQRAYEQYF. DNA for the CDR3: TGTGCCAGCAGCTCGCAGAGAGCCTACGAGCAGTACTTC.

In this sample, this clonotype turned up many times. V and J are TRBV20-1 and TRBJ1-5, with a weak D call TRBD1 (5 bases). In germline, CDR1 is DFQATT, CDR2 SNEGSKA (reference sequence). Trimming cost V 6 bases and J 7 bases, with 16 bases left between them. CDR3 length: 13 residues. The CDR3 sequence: CSANPGKGQPQHF. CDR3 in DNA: TGCAGTGCCAACCCAGGGAAGGGCCAGCCCCAGCATTTT.

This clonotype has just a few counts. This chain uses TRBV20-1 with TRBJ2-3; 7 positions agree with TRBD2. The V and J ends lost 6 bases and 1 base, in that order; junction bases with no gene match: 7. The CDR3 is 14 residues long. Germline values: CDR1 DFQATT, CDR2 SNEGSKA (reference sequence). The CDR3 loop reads CSALPSGRTDTQYF. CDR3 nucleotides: TGCAGTGCACTACCTAGCGGTCGCACAGATACGCAGTATTTT.

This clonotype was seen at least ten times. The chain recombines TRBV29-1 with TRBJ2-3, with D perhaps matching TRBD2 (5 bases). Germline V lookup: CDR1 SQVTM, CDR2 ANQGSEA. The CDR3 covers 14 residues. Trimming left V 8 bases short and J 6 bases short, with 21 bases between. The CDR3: CSIRGEGFYDTQYF. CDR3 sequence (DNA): TGCAGCATCCGAGGAGAGGGATTTTACGATACGCAGTATTTT.

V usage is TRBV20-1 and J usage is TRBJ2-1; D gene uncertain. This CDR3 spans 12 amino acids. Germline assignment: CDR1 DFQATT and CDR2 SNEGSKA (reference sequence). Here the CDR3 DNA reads TGCAGCTTGGACCGAAGGAACAATGAGCAGTTCTTC. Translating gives CSLDRRNNEQFF.

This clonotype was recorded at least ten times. The DNA for the CDR3 is TGTGCCAGCAGCCTTCTTTGGACAGCCACAGATACGCAGTATTTT. Amino acids: CASSLLWTATDTQYF. The genes are TRBV28 and TRBJ2-3; possible D gene TRBD1, 6 bases. The germline CDR1 and CDR2 sequences are MDHEN and SYDVKM. Trimming took 6 bases from V and 2 from J, leaving 15 bases between them. The CDR3 runs to 15 residues.

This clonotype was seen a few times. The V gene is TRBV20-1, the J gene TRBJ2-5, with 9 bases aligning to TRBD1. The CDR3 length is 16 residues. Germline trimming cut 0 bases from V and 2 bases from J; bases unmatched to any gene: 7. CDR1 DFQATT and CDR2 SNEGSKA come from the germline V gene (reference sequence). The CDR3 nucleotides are TGCAGTGCTAGAGACGGGACAGGGTACAAACAAGAGACCCAGTACTTC. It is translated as CSARDGTGYKQETQYF.

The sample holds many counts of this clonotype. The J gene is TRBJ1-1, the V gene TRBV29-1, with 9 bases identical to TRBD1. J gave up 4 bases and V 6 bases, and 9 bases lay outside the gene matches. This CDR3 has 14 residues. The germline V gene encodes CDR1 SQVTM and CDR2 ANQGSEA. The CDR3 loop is CSVGGDRGSTEAFF. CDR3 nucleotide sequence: TGCAGCGTGGGGGGAGACAGGGGGAGCACTGAAGCTTTCTTT.

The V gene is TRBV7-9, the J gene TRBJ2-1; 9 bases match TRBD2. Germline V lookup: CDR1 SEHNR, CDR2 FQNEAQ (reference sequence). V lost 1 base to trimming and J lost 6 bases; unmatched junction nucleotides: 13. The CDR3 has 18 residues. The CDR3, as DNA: TGTGCCAGCAGCTTAGTTTACCCAGTAGCGGGAGCGGGCAATGAGCAGTTCTTC. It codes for CASSLVYPVAGAGNEQFF. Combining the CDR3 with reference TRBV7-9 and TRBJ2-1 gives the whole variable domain DTGVSQNPRHKITKRGQNVTFRCDPISEHNRLYWYRQTLGQGPEFLTYFQNEAQLEKSRLLSDRFSAERPKGSFSTLEIQRTEQGDSAMYLCASSLVYPVAGAGNEQFFGPGTRLTVL.